The clone carrying this T cell receptor beta chain occurred a few times. Germline CDR1 reads MNHEY; CDR2 reads SMNVEV (reference sequence). Germline trimming cut 5 bases from V and 8 bases from J; bases unmatched to any gene: 12. The CDR3 contains 17 residues. In the authors' methods: Nucleated cell counts were estimated from reference gene primer amplification. The assay was immunoSEQ multiplex PCR, and TCRdb's table has in-frame clones only and misses some. Clonal size and the V and J genes are those of that table, whereas D and trimming came from the DNA. The table shows approximately 170,000 clones, with 86% occurring only once. These data originate in a study of blood T cell repertoires in COVID-19. Study at large: Samples taken during acute and convalescent COVID-19 were collected in the United States, Italy and Spain. Sources were T cells, B-cell-depleted T cells, or PBMCs; the material itself was cDNA or gDNA.

Sequenced input: peripheral blood. This clonotype was sampled from a man aged 50 to 59 with active or convalescent COVID-19. This sequence joins TRBV27 and TRBJ2-3; 14 nucleotides match TRBD2. This CDR3 reads CASSPGLAGASTITQYF. Here the CDR3 DNA reads TGTGCCAGCAGTCCGGGACTAGCGGGGGCCTCGACAATTACGCAGTATTTT.